This T cell receptor beta chain was profiled in a study of blood T cell repertoires in COVID-19. Study-level background: The study drew acute and convalescent COVID-19 samples from the United States, Italy and Spain. In each case, the material was cDNA or gDNA derived from T cells, B-cell-depleted T cells, or PBMCs.

In the original analysis: How many nucleated cells were present was estimated from reference gene primer amplification. Profiled with immunoSEQ multiplex PCR; TCRdb holds only in-frame clones, not every one. For V, J and clone size, that table is used; D and trimming come from the DNA. The table records roughly 350,000 clones, more than 75% of them present only once. The sample consisted of peripheral blood. The receptor was isolated from a young woman who had recovered from COVID-19.

For the CDR3, the DNA is TGCGCCAGCAGCCAAGCTAGCGGTCCCCTACCTGGCACAGATACGCAGTATTTT. This sequence encodes CASSQASGPLPGTDTQYF. The chain recombines TRBV4-3 with TRBJ2-3; TRBD2 agrees at 7 bases. Germline lookup yields CDR1 LGHNA and CDR2 YSLEER. This CDR3 has 18 amino acids. Trimming cost V 1 base and J 1 base; bases outside gene matches: 11.